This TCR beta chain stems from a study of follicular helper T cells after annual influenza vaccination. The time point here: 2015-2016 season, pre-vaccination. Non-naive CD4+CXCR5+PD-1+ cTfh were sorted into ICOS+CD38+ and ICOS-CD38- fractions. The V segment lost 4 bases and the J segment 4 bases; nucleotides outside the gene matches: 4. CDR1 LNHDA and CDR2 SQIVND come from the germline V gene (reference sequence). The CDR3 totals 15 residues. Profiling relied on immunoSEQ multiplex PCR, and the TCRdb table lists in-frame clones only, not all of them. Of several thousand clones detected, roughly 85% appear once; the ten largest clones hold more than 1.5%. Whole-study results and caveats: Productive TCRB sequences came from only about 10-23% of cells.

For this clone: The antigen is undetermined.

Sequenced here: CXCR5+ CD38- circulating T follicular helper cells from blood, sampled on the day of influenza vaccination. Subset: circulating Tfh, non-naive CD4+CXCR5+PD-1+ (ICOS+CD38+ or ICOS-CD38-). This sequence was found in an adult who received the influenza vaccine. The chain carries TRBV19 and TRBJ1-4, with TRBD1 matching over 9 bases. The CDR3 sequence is CASSRPGQGNEKLFF. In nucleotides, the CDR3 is TGTGCCAGTAGTAGGCCGGGACAGGGTAATGAAAAACTGTTTTTT.